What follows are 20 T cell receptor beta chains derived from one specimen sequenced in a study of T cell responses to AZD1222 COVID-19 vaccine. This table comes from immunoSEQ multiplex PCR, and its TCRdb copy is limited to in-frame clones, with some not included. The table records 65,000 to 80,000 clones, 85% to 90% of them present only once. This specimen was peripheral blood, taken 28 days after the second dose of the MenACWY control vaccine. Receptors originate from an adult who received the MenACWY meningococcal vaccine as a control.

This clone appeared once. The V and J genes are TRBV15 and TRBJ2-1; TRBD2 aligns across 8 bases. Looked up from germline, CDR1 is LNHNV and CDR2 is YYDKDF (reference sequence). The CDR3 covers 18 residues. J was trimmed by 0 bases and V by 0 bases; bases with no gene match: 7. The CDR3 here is CATSRDLPGGSSYNEQFF. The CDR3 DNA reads TGTGCCACCAGCAGAGATCTTCCGGGAGGGAGCTCCTACAATGAGCAGTTCTTC.

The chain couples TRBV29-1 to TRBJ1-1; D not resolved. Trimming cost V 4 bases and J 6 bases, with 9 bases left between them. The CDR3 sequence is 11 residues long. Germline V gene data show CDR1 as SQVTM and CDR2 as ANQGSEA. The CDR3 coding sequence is TGCAGCGTTGGCGGTGCCGCTGAAGCTTTCTTT. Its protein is CSVGGAAEAFF.

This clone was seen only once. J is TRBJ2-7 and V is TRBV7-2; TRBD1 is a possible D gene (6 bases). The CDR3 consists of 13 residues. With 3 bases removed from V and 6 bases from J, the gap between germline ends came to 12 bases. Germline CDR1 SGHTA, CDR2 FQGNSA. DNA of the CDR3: TGTGCCAGCAGCTTGGACAGTGTGGGCGAGCAGTACTTC. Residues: CASSLDSVGEQYF.

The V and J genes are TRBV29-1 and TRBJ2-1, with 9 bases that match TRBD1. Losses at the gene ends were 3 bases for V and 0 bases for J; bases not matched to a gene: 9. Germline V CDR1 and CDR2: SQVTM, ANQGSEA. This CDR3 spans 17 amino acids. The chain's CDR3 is CSVDAGQGWSSYNEQFF. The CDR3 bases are TGCAGCGTTGATGCGGGACAGGGTTGGAGCTCCTACAATGAGCAGTTCTTC.

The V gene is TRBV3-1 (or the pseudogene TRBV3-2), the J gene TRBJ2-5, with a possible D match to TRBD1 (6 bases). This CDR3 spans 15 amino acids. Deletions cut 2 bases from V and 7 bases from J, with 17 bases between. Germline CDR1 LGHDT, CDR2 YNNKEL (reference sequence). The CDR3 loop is CASSQLPGPQGTQYF. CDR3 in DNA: TGTGCCAGCAGCCAACTCCCGGGGCCACAGGGGACCCAGTACTTC.

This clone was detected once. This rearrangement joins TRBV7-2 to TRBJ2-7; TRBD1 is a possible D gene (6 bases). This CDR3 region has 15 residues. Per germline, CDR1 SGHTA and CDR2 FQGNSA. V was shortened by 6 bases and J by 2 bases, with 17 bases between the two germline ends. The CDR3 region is CASRYRVGPAYEQYF. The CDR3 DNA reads TGTGCCAGCAGGTACAGGGTTGGGCCGGCCTACGAGCAGTACTTC.

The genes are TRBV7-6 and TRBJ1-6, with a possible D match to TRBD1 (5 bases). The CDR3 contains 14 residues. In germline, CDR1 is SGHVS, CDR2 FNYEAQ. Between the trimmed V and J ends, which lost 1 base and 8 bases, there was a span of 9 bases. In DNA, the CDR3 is TGTGCCAGCAGCTTAGGACAGCTCTATTCACCCCTCCACTTT. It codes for CASSLGQLYSPLHF.

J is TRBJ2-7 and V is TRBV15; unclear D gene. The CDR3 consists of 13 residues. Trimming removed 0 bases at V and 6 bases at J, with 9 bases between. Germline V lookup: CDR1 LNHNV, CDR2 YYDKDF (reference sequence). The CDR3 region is CATSRDHESEQYF. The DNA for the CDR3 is TGTGCCACCAGCAGAGATCATGAGTCCGAGCAGTACTTC.

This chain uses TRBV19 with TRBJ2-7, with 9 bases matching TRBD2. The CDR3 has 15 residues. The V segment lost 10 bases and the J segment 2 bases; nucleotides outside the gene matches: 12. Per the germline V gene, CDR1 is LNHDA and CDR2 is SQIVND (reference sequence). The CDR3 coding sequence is TGTGCCACTCACTCCGGGGCGGGAGGGACCTACGAGCAGTACTTC. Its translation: CATHSGAGGTYEQYF.

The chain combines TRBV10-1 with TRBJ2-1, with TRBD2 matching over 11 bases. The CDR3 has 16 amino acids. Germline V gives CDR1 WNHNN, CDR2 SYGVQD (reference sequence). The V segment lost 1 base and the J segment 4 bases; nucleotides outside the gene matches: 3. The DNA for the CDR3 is TGCGCCAGCAGTGAGTTCGGGACTAGCGGATACAATGAGCAGTTCTTC. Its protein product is CASSEFGTSGYNEQFF.

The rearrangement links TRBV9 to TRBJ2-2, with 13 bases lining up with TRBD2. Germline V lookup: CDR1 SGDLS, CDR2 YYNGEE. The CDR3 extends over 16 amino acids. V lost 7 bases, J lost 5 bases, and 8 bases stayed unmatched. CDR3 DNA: TGTGCCAGCTCCGAGGGACTAGCGGGGCCTACCGGGGAGCTGTTTTTT. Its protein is CASSEGLAGPTGELFF.

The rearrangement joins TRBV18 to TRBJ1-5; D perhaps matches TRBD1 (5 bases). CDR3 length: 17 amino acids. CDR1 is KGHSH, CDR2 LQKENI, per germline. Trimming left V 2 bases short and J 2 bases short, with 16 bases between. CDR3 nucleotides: TGTGCCAGCTCACCATTAGCAGGGAGAGAGGGCAATCAGCCCCAGCATTTT. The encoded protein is CASSPLAGREGNQPQHF.

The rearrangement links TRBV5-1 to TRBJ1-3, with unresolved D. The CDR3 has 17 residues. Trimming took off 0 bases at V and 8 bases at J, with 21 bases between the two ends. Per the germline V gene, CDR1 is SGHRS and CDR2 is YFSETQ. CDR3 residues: CASSLASSQAGRYTIYF. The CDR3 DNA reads TGCGCCAGCAGCTTGGCCTCAAGCCAGGCCGGCCGGTACACCATATATTTT.

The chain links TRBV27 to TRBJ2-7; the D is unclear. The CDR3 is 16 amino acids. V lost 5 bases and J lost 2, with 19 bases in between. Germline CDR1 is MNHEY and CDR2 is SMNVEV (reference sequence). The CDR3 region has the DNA TGTGCCAGCAGTCCTCCCCGGGTCGCGGCCACCTACGAGCAGTACTTC. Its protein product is CASSPPRVAATYEQYF.

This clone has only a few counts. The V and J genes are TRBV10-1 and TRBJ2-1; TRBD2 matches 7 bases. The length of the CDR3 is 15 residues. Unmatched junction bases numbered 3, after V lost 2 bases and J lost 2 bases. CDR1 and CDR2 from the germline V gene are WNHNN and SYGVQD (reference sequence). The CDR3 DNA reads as TGCGCCAGCAGTGAGGCGGGAGCCGCCTACAATGAGCAGTTCTTC. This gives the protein CASSEAGAAYNEQFF.

In DNA form, the CDR3 reads TGTGCCAGCAGCTTTCGGGAAAAACTGTTTTTT. It translates to CASSFREKLFF. The gene calls are TRBV7-2 and TRBJ1-4; D gene unclear. CDR3 size: 11 residues. Deletions cut 3 bases from V and 8 bases from J, with 4 bases between. Per the germline V gene, CDR1 is SGHTA and CDR2 is FQGNSA.

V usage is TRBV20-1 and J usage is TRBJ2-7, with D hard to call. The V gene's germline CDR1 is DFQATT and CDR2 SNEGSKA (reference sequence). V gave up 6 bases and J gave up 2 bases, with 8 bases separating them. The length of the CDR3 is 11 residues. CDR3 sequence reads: CSATATYEQYF. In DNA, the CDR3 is TGCAGTGCCACGGCCACCTACGAGCAGTACTTC.

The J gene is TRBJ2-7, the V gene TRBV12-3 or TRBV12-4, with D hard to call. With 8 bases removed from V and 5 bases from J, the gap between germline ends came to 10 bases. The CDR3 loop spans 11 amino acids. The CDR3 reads CASGLVDEQYF. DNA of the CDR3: TGTGCCAGCGGGTTAGTGGACGAGCAGTACTTC.

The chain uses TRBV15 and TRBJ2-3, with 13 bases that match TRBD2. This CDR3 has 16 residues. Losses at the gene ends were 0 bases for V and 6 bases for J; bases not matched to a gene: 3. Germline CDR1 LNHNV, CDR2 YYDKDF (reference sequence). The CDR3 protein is CATSRDGLAGADTQYF. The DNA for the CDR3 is TGTGCCACCAGCAGAGATGGACTAGCGGGAGCGGATACGCAGTATTTT.

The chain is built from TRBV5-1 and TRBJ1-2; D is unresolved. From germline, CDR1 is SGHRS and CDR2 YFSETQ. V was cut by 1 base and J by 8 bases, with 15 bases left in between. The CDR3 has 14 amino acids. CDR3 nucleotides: TGCGCCAGCAGCTTGAGACAAGGAGTGCAAGGCTACACCTTC. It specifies CASSLRQGVQGYTF.